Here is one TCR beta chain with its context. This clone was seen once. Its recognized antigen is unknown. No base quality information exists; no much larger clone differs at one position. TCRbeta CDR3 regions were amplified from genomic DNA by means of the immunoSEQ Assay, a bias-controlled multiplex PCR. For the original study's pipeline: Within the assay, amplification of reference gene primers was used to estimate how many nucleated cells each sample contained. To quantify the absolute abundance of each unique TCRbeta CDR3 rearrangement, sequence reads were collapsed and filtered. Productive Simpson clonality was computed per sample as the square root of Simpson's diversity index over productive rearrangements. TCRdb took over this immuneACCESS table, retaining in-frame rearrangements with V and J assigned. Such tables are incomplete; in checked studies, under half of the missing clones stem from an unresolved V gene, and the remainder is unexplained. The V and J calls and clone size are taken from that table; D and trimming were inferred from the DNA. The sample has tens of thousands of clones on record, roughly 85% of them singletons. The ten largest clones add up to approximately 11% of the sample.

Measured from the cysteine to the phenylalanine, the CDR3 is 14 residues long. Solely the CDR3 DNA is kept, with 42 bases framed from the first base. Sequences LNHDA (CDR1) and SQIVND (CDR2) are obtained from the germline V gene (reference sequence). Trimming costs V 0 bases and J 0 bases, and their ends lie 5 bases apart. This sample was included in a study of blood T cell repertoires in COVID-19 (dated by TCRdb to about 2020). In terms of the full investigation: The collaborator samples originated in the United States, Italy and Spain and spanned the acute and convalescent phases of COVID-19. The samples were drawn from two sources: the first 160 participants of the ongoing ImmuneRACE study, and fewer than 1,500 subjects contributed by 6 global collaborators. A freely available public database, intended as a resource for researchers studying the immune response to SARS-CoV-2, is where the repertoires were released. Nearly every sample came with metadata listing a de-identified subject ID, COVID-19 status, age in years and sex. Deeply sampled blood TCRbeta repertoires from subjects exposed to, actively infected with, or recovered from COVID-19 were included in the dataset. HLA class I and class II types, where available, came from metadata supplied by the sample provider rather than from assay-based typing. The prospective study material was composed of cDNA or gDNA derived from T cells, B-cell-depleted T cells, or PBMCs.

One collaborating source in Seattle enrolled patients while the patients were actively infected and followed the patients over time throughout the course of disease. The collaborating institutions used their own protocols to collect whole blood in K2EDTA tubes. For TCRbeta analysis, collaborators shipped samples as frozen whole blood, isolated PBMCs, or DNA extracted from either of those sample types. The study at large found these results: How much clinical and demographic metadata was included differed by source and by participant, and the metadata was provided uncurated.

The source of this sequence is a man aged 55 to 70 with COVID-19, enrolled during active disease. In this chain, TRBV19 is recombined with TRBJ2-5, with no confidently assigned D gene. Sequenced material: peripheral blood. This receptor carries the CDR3 CASSIDRYQETQYF. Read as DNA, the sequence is TGTGCCAGTAGTATAGACAGATACCAAGAGACCCAGTACTTC.